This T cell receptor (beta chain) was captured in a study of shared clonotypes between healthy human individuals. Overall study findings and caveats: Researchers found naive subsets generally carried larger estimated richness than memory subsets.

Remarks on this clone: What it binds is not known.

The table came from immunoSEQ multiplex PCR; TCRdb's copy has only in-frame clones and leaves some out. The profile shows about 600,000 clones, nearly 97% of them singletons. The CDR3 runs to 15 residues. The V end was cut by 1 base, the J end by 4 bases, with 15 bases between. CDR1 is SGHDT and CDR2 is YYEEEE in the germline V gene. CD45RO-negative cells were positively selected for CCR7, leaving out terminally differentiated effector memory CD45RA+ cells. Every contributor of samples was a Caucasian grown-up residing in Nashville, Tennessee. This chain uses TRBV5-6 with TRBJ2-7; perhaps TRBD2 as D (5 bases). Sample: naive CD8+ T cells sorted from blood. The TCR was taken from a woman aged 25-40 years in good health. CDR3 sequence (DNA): TGTGCCAGCAGCTTGTGGGGAGCCCCGATTTACGAGCAGTACTTC. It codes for CASSLWGAPIYEQYF.